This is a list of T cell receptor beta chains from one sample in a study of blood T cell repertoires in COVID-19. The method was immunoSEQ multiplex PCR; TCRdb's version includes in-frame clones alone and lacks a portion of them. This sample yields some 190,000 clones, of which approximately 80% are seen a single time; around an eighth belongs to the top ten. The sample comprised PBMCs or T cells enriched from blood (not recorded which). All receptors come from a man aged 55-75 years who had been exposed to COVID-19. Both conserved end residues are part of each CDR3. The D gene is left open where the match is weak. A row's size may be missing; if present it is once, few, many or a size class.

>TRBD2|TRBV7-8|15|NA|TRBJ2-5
TGTGCCAGTAACCGTAGACTAGCGGGACTCGGGGACCAGTACTTC
CASNRRLAGLGDQYF
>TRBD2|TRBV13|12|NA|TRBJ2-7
TGTGCCAGCAGCCTCCTCGGGGGGGAGCAGTACTTC
CASSLLGGEQYF
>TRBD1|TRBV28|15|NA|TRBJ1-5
TGTGCCAGCAGTTCTCTACAGGGGTCCAATCAGCCCCAGCATTTT
CASSSLQGSNQPQHF
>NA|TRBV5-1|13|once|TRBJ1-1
TGCGCCAGCAGCTTGTCACAGATCACTGAAGCTTTCTTT
CASSLSQITEAFF
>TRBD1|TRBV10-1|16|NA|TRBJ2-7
TGCGCCAGCAGTGAGTTCGCGACAGGGGCCTCCTACGAGCAGTACTTC
CASSEFATGASYEQYF
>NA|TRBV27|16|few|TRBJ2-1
TGTGCCAGCAGTTTATACGGAGTAGCGTTGCAGGATGAGCAGTTCTTC
CASSLYGVALQDEQFF
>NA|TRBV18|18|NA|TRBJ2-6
TGTGCCAGCTCACCCCTGCGTCGGCTAGCCTCTGGGGCCAACGTCCTGACTTTC
CASSPLRRLASGANVLTF
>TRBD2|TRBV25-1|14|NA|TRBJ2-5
TGTGCCAGCAGCCGGGGAGGGGACCAAGAGACCCAGTACTTC
CASSRGGDQETQYF
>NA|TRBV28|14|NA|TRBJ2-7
TGTGCCAGCAGAAATCCGGGGACTCCCTACGAGCAGTACTTC
CASRNPGTPYEQYF
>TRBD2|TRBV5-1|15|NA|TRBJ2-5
TGCGCCAGCAGCTTACTAGCGGGAGGCCAAGAGACCCAGTACTTC
CASSLLAGGQETQYF
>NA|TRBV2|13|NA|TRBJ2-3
TGTGCCAGCAGTAGGGGGAGCACAGATACGCAGTATTTT
CASSRGSTDTQYF
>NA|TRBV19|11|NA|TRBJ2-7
TGTGCCAGCGGGACTGTCTACGAGCAGTACTTC
CASGTVYEQYF
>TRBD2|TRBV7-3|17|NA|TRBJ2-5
TGTGCCAGCAGCTTGGGACTAGCGGGAGTTGGGGCAGAGACCCAGTACTTC
CASSLGLAGVGAETQYF
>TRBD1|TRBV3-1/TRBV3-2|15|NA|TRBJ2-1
TGTGCCAGCAGCTACGGACAGGGGCCCTACAATGAGCAGTTCTTC
CASSYGQGPYNEQFF
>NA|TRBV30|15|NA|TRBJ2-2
TGTGCCTGGAGTATTAGGAGGGGATCAACCGGGGAGCTGTTTTTT
CAWSIRRGSTGELFF
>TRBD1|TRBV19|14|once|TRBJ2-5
TGTGCCAGTAGTACGCACAGGGGCAAAGAGACCCAGTACTTC
CASSTHRGKETQYF
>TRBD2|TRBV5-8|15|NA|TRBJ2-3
TGTGCCAGCAGCCTGGGACTACGAGGCACAGATACGCAGTATTTT
CASSLGLRGTDTQYF
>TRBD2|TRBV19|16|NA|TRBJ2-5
TGTGCCAGTAGTATCTCACGCGGGAGGAACCAAGAGACCCAGTACTTC
CASSISRGRNQETQYF
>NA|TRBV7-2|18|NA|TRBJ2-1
TGTGCCAGCAGCCCACAGAGCCTAGCGTTAAGCTCCTACAATGAGCAGTTCTTC
CASSPQSLALSSYNEQFF
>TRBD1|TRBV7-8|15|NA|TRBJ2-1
TGTGCCAGCAGCTTAGGGACAGGGGTCCACAATGAGCAGTTCTTC
CASSLGTGVHNEQFF
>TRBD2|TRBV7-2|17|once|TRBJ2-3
TGTGCCAGCAGCTTAGGGCGACTAGCGGTTGTAACAGATACGCAGTATTTT
CASSLGRLAVVTDTQYF
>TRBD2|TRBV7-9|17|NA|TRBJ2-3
TGTGCCAGCAGCCTATCGACTAGCGGGGAGATCCGGGATACGCAGTATTTT
CASSLSTSGEIRDTQYF
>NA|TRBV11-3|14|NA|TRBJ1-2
TGTGCCAGCAGCTTGAATAGGGACTCATATGGCTACACCTTC
CASSLNRDSYGYTF
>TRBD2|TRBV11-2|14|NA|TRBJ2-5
TGTGCCAGCAGCTCCTGGACTAGCGTGGAGACCCAGTACTTC
CASSSWTSVETQYF
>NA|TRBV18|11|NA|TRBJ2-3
TGTGCCAGCTCCGGGACTTCTACGCAGTATTTT
CASSGTSTQYF
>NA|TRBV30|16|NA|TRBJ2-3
TGTGCCTGGAGTCGTTCGCGGGGATGGGGCACAGATACGCAGTATTTT
CAWSRSRGWGTDTQYF